A single sample gave rise to the 28 T cell receptor beta chains below, sequenced in a study of metastatic and nonmetastatic thyroid tumors. Thyroid surgery was preceded by no treatment in any patient. TCRdb re-called the PCR reads with MiXCR. Here the sample spans roughly 24,000 clones, approximately 21% being singletons. Material for sequencing was blood. The receptors derive from a male donor with papillary thyroid cancer or a benign thyroid nodule (not recorded which). Some clones in this sample may be carry-over from other donors' samples.

The sample holds many counts of this clone. A much larger clone sits a single nucleotide away, making a read error possible. This chain joins TRBV19 and TRBJ2-3; TRBD1 might be the D (5 bases). Gene TRBJ1-5 matches the end of the DNA better, so the J call may be wrong. Germline values: CDR1 LNHDA, CDR2 SQIVND (reference sequence). The length of the CDR3 is 15 residues. The CDR3 protein is CASSQGPLGTDTQHF. CDR3 nucleotides: TGTGCCAGTAGTCAGGGTCCCCTTGGCACAGATACGCAGCATTTT.

This clone has at least ten counts. The sample carries other DNA sequences with the same CDR3. This sequence joins TRBV11-2 and TRBJ2-2; maybe TRBD2 (5 bases). Germline CDR1 is SGHAT and CDR2 is FQNNGV. This CDR3 contains 16 residues. V lost 3 bases and J lost 4, with 15 bases in between. CDR3 in amino acids: CASSLRLREGTGELFF. The CDR3, as DNA: TGTGCCAGCAGCTTGAGACTACGGGAAGGCACCGGGGAGCTGTTTTTT.

As for this clone: The germline gene is not matched at one end of the junction; a read error may be the cause. This chain joins TRBV20-1 and TRBJ1-2, with 8 bases identical to TRBD1. Germline V CDR1 and CDR2: DFQATT, SNEGSKA (reference sequence). This CDR3 is built from 14 residues. The CDR3 sequence is CSALSGGLHYGYAF. CDR3 DNA sequence: TGCAGTGCACTCTCAGGGGGCCTGCACTATGGCTACGCCTTC.

The V gene is TRBV6-2 or TRBV6-3, the J gene TRBJ1-5; 8 positions match TRBD1. Trimming cost V 5 bases and J 14 bases; bases outside gene matches: 14. The CDR3 spans 14 residues. Germline CDR1 is MNHEY and CDR2 is SVGEGT. CDR3 sequence (DNA): TGTGCCAGCAGTAGACAGGGGATCGGTCAGACCAAGCATTTT. It encodes CASSRQGIGQTKHF.

V gene TRBV5-1 combines with J gene TRBJ1-2, with 7 bases that match TRBD1. Germline CDR1 reads SGHRS; CDR2 reads YFSETQ. The V and J ends lost 5 bases and 3 bases, in that order; junction bases with no gene match: 7. This CDR3 comprises 14 residues. The CDR3 spells CASRTGARDYGYTF. CDR3 sequence (DNA): TGCGCCAGCAGAACAGGGGCGCGGGACTATGGCTACACCTTC.

This clone was detected ten times or more. This rearrangement joins TRBV6-1 to TRBJ2-5; unclear D gene. From germline, CDR1 is MNHNS and CDR2 SASEGT. V lost 5 bases and J lost 7, with 14 bases in between. The CDR3 length is 13 residues. The CDR3 here is CASSSDPTGTQYF. The CDR3, as DNA: TGTGCCAGCAGTTCAGACCCTACGGGGACCCAGTACTTC.

In this sample, this clone turned up many times. The chain has TRBV20-1 and TRBJ1-2; 8 positions agree with TRBD1. The CDR3 runs 17 residues. The junction had 16 bases not matched to a gene; V was cut back by 4 bases and J by 3 bases. Germline lookup yields CDR1 DFQATT and CDR2 SNEGSKA (reference sequence). This CDR3 is CSATTRTGIRTDYGYTF. CDR3 bases: TGCAGTGCTACGACTCGGACAGGGATTCGAACAGACTATGGCTACACCTTC.

V is TRBV5-5 and J is TRBJ2-7; TRBD2 aligns across 8 bases. Germline V lookup: CDR1 SGHKS, CDR2 YYEKEE (reference sequence). The CDR3 has 16 amino acids. Trimming took 9 bases from V and 5 from J; bases not matched to a gene: 19. The CDR3 sequence: CAIIPDPPGRAHEQYF. The DNA for the CDR3 is TGTGCCATCATCCCGGACCCCCCCGGGAGGGCCCACGAGCAGTACTTC.

As regards this clone: Since the CDR3 does not end with the conserved phenylalanine or tryptophan, this likely comes from a read error. This chain connects TRBV4-1 to TRBJ2-5, with 16 bases aligning to TRBD2. Germline-derived CDR1 and CDR2 are MGHRA and YSYEKL. The CDR3 has 18 residues. The junction had 8 bases not matched to a gene; V was cut back by 4 bases and J by 3 bases. For the CDR3, the DNA is TGCGCCAGCAGCCTAACCGGGACTAGCGGGGGGGCTGAAGAGACCCAGTACTCC. Translation gives CASSLTGTSGGAEETQYS.

This clone was found many times. V usage is TRBV6-4 and J usage is TRBJ2-2, with D possibly matching TRBD1 (7 bases). Germline CDR1 is MRHNA and CDR2 is SNTAGT. The CDR3 has 19 amino acids. V gave up 6 bases and J gave up 3 bases, with 26 bases separating them. DNA of the CDR3: TGTGCCAGCAGAAACGAGGCAGGGGGGAGAGTTCTGGACACCGGGGAGCTGTTTTTT. Encoded protein: CASRNEAGGRVLDTGELFF.

The chain recombines TRBV6-2 or TRBV6-3 with TRBJ1-2, with 7 nucleotides matching TRBD1. CDR1 and CDR2 from the germline V gene are MNHEY and SVGEGT. With 9 bases clipped from V and 2 bases from J, the junction kept 12 bases outside the gene matches. CDR3 length equals 15 residues. CDR3 amino acids: CASRRNPGQNYGYTF. The DNA for the CDR3 is TGTGCCAGTAGACGAAACCCGGGACAGAACTATGGCTACACCTTC.

This clone was picked up many times. The chain recombines TRBV28 with TRBJ2-3; D gene uncertain. Per germline, CDR1 MDHEN and CDR2 SYDVKM. This CDR3 has 15 amino acids. Trimming shortened V by 1 base and J by 5 bases, and 13 bases separated the two germline ends. The CDR3 loop reads CASSLSVEGKDTQYF. The CDR3 DNA follows: TGTGCCAGCAGTTTATCAGTGGAAGGGAAAGATACGCAGTATTTT.

In its sample, this clone was seen many times. V usage is TRBV28 and J usage is TRBJ2-5; 7 nucleotides agree with TRBD2. J gave up 5 bases and V 4 bases, and 16 bases lay outside the gene matches. This CDR3 contains 17 residues. Germline CDR1 MDHEN, CDR2 SYDVKM. CDR3 nucleotides: TGTGCCAGCAGTTCGGTGGTTGTGGGAGGGTTTGGGGAGACCCAGTACTTC. This codes for CASSSVVVGGFGETQYF.

The chain couples TRBV6-2 or TRBV6-3 to TRBJ2-7, with TRBD2 identical over 7 bases. Trimming removed 6 bases from V and 7 bases from J; junction bases left unmatched: 18. This CDR3 comprises 16 residues. The V gene's germline CDR1 is MNHEY and CDR2 SVGEGT. The CDR3 here is CASSVKTRDYSREQYF. The CDR3 DNA follows: TGTGCCAGCAGCGTGAAGACCCGGGACTACTCGAGAGAGCAGTACTTC.

This clone was observed a handful of times. The gene calls are TRBV28 and TRBJ2-7; no clear D gene. The CDR3 is 12 amino acids. Trimming took 11 bases from V and 7 from J, leaving 18 bases between them. CDR1 and CDR2 from the germline V gene are MDHEN and SYDVKM. CDR3 region: CAASDCLGEQYF. The DNA of the CDR3 is TGTGCCGCAAGTGATTGCCTCGGGGAGCAGTACTTC.

This clone has only a few counts. The rearrangement links TRBV2 to TRBJ2-7, with unresolved D. Trimming pared 5 bases from V and 7 bases from J, leaving 9 bases between. This CDR3 comprises 11 residues. Germline V gives CDR1 SNHLY, CDR2 FYNNEI. The CDR3 DNA is TGTGCCAGCAGTTGGCAATATGAGCAGTACTTC. This gives the protein CASSWQYEQYF.

This clone was observed at least ten times. The rearrangement uses TRBV24-1 and TRBJ1-2; the D is unclear. V dropped 2 bases and J dropped 7 bases, with 19 bases sitting between them. Germline V gene lookup returns CDR1 KGHDR and CDR2 SFDVKD. The CDR3 consists of 16 residues. CDR3 in amino acids: CATSDSNYGEESGYTF. CDR3 DNA sequence: TGTGCCACCAGTGATTCAAATTATGGGGAAGAGAGTGGCTACACCTTC.

Relative to its sample, this clone is medium-sized (0.01 to 0.1%). The rearrangement links TRBV7-8 to TRBJ2-1; no reliable D call. Trimming cost V 6 bases and J 0 bases, with 21 bases left between them. This CDR3 contains 18 residues. Germline loops: CDR1 SGHVS, CDR2 FQNEAQ. The CDR3 spells CASRPRLRASSSYNEQFF. CDR3 nucleotides: TGTGCCAGCAGACCCCGTTTAAGGGCTTCAAGCTCCTACAATGAGCAGTTCTTC.

The genes are TRBV20-1 and TRBJ2-2; TRBD2 agrees at 11 bases. The germline V gene has CDR1 DFQATT and CDR2 SNEGSKA (reference sequence). J was trimmed by 3 bases and V by 0 bases; bases with no gene match: 0. CDR3 size: 15 residues. DNA of the CDR3: TGCAGTGCTAGAGATAGCGGGAGGGACACCGGGGAGCTGTTTTTT. Protein product: CSARDSGRDTGELFF.

About this clone: The junction differs from germline at one of its ends, possibly a read error. This sequence joins TRBV28 and TRBJ1-2, with TRBD1 matching 7 bases. The CDR3 runs 14 residues. Germline V gene sequence: CDR1 MDHEN, CDR2 SYDVKM. CDR3 coding DNA: TGTGCCAGCAGTTTGCAGGGGGTATTCTATGGCTACTCCTTC. It codes for CASSLQGVFYGYSF.

In its sample, this clone was seen many times. The V gene is TRBV20-1, the J gene TRBJ1-5; unclear D gene. CDR1 and CDR2 from the germline V gene are DFQATT and SNEGSKA (reference sequence). The ends were cut back, 1 base at V and 7 bases at J, with 8 bases in the middle. The length of the CDR3 is 12 residues. The DNA of the CDR3 is TGCAGTGCTAGAGTTGGTATACAGCCCCAGCATTTT. Its translation is CSARVGIQPQHF.

This clone was observed a few times. The chain employs TRBV19 and TRBJ1-2; D is unresolved. Germline-derived CDR1 and CDR2 are LNHDA and SQIVND (reference sequence). The CDR3 contains 11 residues. The V gene lost 6 bases and the J gene lost 4 bases, with 6 bases spanning the gap. The CDR3 region has the DNA TGTGCCAGTAGCCTTGCCTATGGCTACACCTTC. It yields the protein CASSLAYGYTF.

This clone was seen repeatedly, ten times or more. The chain recombines TRBV28 with TRBJ1-4; no clear D gene. Germline lookup yields CDR1 MDHEN and CDR2 SYDVKM. This CDR3 contains 14 residues. The ends were cut back, 10 bases at V and 4 bases at J, with 16 bases in the middle. The DNA for the CDR3 is TGTGCCACAAGGTCCGGCCAAGATAATGAAAAACTGTTTTTT. Protein sequence: CATRSGQDNEKLFF.

In the case of this clone: Other DNA sequences in the same sample also yield this CDR3. CDR3 in amino acids: CASSFVASSSYNEQFF. The CDR3 DNA reads as TGTGCCAGCAGCTTCGTTGCGTCCAGCTCCTACAATGAGCAGTTCTTC. This chain connects TRBV13 to TRBJ2-1; no definite D call. The germline CDR1 and CDR2 sequences are PRHDT and FYEKMQ (reference sequence). CDR3 length equals 16 residues. Trimming shortened V by 3 bases and J by 0 bases, and 12 bases separated the two germline ends.

In this sample, this clone turned up many times. The rearrangement links TRBV6-2 or TRBV6-3 to TRBJ1-4, with a weak D call TRBD1 (6 bases). Germline CDR1 MNHEY, CDR2 SVGEGT. The V end lost 4 bases, the J end lost 5 bases, and 14 bases lay between the germline ends. The CDR3 spans 15 residues. This chain's CDR3 is CASSSRQETNEKLFF. CDR3 DNA sequence: TGTGCCAGCAGTTCCCGACAGGAGACAAATGAAAAACTGTTTTTT.

This clone was recorded a few times. The chain joins TRBV6-1 to TRBJ2-7; 14 nucleotides match TRBD2. Trimming removed 6 bases from V and 5 bases from J; junction bases left unmatched: 6. The CDR3 consists of 15 residues. The germline V gene has CDR1 MNHNS and CDR2 SASEGT. CDR3 protein: CASSRTSGGHDEQYF. In nucleotides, the CDR3 is TGTGCCAGCAGCAGGACTAGCGGGGGGCATGACGAGCAGTACTTC.

This clone appeared many times. This chain connects TRBV28 to TRBJ1-5; possibly TRBD1 for D (5 bases). This CDR3 is 16 amino acids long. Trimming stripped 6 bases from V and 4 bases from J, with 19 bases between. Germline lookup yields CDR1 MDHEN and CDR2 SYDVKM. CDR3 nucleotide sequence: TGTGCCAGCAGCATCTCGGTGGGCGCAGGGAATCAGCCCCAGCATTTT. It specifies CASSISVGAGNQPQHF.

This clone was counted ten times or more. The rearrangement uses TRBV6-2 or TRBV6-3 and TRBJ1-1; D unresolved. V shed 6 bases and J shed 10 bases, with 12 bases lying between them. This CDR3 is 11 amino acids long. Germline V gives CDR1 MNHEY, CDR2 SVGEGT. CDR3 loop: CASSEGLGAFF. Written as DNA, the CDR3 is TGTGCCAGCAGCGAGGGTCTGGGAGCTTTCTTT.